The next 14 T cell receptor beta chains were all read from a single sample in a study of T cells in Graves' hyperthyroidism and ophthalmopathy. TCR beta CDR3 sequences were amplified from RNA transcripts. Initially, a first-round RT-PCR of the TCR CDR3 employed the HTBI primer set. Each CDR3 protein is one row after TCRdb ran MiXCR on the multiplex PCR reads. The sample records nearly 750,000 distinct CDR3 sequences, 35% being singletons. Input material: blood. The receptors here all came from a woman aged 40 to 55 with Graves' hyperthyroidism.

With regard to this clonotype: Sequence at one end of the junction differs from germline and may be a read error. This rearrangement joins TRBV7-2 to TRBJ2-7; no firm D call. The last part of the DNA fits TRBJ2-1 better; the J call may be wrong. Germline assignment: CDR1 SGHTA and CDR2 FQGNSA. CDR3 size: 15 residues. The CDR3 nucleotides read TGTGCCAGCAGCTTAGCGTGGGGTTCCTACAACGAGCAGTTCTTC. As protein: CASSLAWGSYNEQFF.

This clonotype came up many times. The chain is built from TRBV20-1 and TRBJ1-3, with D possibly matching TRBD1 (5 bases). CDR3 size: 14 residues. V was pared by 1 base and J by 4 bases, with 11 bases between. The germline gives CDR1 DFQATT, CDR2 SNEGSKA (reference sequence). CDR3 bases: TGCAGTGCTAGAGTCCTGACAGAAGGAAACACCATATATTTT. Translated: CSARVLTEGNTIYF.

The chain couples TRBV24-1 to TRBJ2-3, with TRBD1 identical over 8 bases. The CDR3 runs 16 residues. The J segment lost 4 bases and the V segment lost 4 bases, leaving 9 bases of the junction unmatched. Looked up from germline, CDR1 is KGHDR and CDR2 is SFDVKD. CDR3 DNA sequence: TGTGCCACCAGTGACCCCGGACAGGGACGGTCAGATACGCAGTATTTT. Its protein product is CATSDPGQGRSDTQYF.

Remarks on this clonotype: Given a much more abundant clone one base away, this may be a read error. The chain combines TRBV29-1 with TRBJ2-7, with D possibly TRBD2 on 6 matching bases. CDR1 and CDR2 (germline): SQVTM, ANQGSEA. This CDR3 region has 14 residues. V lost 4 bases to trimming and J lost 1 base, with 14 bases between them. CDR3 nucleotide sequence: TGCAGCGTTGGTACTAGCAGGAGTTCCTACGAGCAGTACTTC. This gives the protein CSVGTSRSSYEQYF.

This clonotype was seen a handful of times. This chain links TRBV15 with TRBJ2-3, with unresolved D. The germline gives CDR1 LNHNV, CDR2 YYDKDF (reference sequence). CDR3 length: 12 residues. The V end lost 0 bases, the J end lost 7 bases, and 5 bases lay between the germline ends. The CDR3 DNA sequence: TGTGCCACCAGCAGAGATATGAATACGCAGTATTTT. It translates to CATSRDMNTQYF.

This clonotype is a singleton in its sample. In DNA form, the CDR3 reads TGCAGCCTTGCGACAGGGGTGAAGGCAGATACGCAGTATTTT. Translating gives CSLATGVKADTQYF. The chain has TRBV29-1 and TRBJ2-3; 8 positions match TRBD1. The germline V gene encodes CDR1 SQVTM and CDR2 ANQGSEA. This CDR3 has 14 residues. J gave up 4 bases and V 8 bases, and 11 bases lay outside the gene matches.

The chain uses TRBV24-1 and TRBJ1-2; D not certain. CDR3 length equals 16 residues. V was pared by 6 bases and J by 4 bases, with 20 bases between. CDR1 KGHDR and CDR2 SFDVKD come from the germline V gene. The CDR3 spells CATSSPRGDLLYGYTF. Here the CDR3 DNA reads TGTGCCACCAGTAGTCCTCGGGGAGATCTCCTCTATGGCTACACCTTC.

This clonotype appeared once. The chain joins TRBV10-3 to TRBJ2-6; maybe TRBD2 (5 bases). The CDR3 has 16 residues. Germline CDR1 is ENHRY and CDR2 is SYGVKD. The ends were cut back, 3 bases at V and 0 bases at J, with 9 bases in the middle. The CDR3 region has the DNA TGTGCCATCAGTGACAGCGGAAACTCTGGGGCCAACGTCCTGACTTTC. Translated: CAISDSGNSGANVLTF.

This clonotype came up once. This chain's CDR3 is CAISEKVDRRHGNEKLFF. The CDR3 nucleotides are TGTGCCATCAGTGAGAAAGTGGACAGGCGCCATGGTAATGAAAAACTGTTTTTT. V and J are TRBV10-3 and TRBJ1-4; TRBD1 matches at 7 bases. With V trimmed by 2 bases and J by 4 bases, 13 bases remained unmatched. This CDR3 has 18 residues. Germline CDR1 and CDR2: ENHRY and SYGVKD.

There are many counts of this clonotype. The chain employs TRBV5-1 and TRBJ1-1; D unclear. Germline loops: CDR1 SGHRS, CDR2 YFSETQ. V lost 9 bases, J lost 4 bases, and 16 bases lay in between. The CDR3 totals 13 residues. The CDR3 nucleotides read TGCGCCACCCGGACCCCGAGAGGCACTGAAGCTTTCTTT. Amino acids: CATRTPRGTEAFF.

This clonotype was found many times. The chain carries TRBV24-1 and TRBJ2-2, with D possibly TRBD1 on 5 matching bases. The germline V gene has CDR1 KGHDR and CDR2 SFDVKD. The V gene lost 8 bases and the J gene lost 3 bases, with 9 bases spanning the gap. The CDR3 has 13 residues. This CDR3 is CATNRGYTGELFF. Written as DNA, the CDR3 is TGTGCCACCAATAGGGGATACACCGGGGAGCTGTTTTTT.

The V call is TRBV28, the J call TRBJ1-1, with a possible D match to TRBD1 (6 bases). V gave up 7 bases and J gave up 1 base, with 10 bases separating them. The CDR3 is 13 amino acids. CDR1 MDHEN and CDR2 SYDVKM come from the germline V gene. The CDR3 DNA reads as TGTGCCAGCACTACGGGACAGAACACTGAAGCTTTCTTT. Its protein is CASTTGQNTEAFF.

Comment on this clonotype: A much bigger clone sits one base away, suggesting this may be a read error. The rearrangement links TRBV20-1 to TRBJ2-2; tentative D call: TRBD2 (5 bases). This CDR3 is built from 11 residues. CDR1 and CDR2 (germline): DFQATT, SNEGSKA (reference sequence). The CDR3 DNA follows: TGCAGTACTAGAGATCCAGGGGAGCTGTTTTTT. Translation gives CSTRDPGELFF.

This clonotype was counted many times. V and J are TRBV7-9 and TRBJ1-6; D is ambiguous. The CDR3 is made up of 13 amino acids. From germline, CDR1 is SEHNR and CDR2 FQNEAQ (reference sequence). V dropped 1 base and J dropped 8 bases, with 6 bases sitting between them. CDR3 sequence reads: CASSLVGDSPLHF. For the CDR3, the DNA is TGTGCCAGCAGCTTAGTGGGCGATTCACCCCTCCACTTT.